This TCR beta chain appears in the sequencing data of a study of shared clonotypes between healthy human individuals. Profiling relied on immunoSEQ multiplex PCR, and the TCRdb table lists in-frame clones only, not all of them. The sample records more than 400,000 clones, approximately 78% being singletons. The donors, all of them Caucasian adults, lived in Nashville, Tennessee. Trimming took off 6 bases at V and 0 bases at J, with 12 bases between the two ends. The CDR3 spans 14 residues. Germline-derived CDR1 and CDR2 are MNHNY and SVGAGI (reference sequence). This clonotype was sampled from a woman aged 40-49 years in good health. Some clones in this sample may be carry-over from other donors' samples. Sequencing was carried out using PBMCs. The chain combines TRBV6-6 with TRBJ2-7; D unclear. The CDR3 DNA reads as TGTGCCAGCAGCCCCTACATTAGCTCCTACGAGCAGTACTTC. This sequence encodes CASSPYISSYEQYF.